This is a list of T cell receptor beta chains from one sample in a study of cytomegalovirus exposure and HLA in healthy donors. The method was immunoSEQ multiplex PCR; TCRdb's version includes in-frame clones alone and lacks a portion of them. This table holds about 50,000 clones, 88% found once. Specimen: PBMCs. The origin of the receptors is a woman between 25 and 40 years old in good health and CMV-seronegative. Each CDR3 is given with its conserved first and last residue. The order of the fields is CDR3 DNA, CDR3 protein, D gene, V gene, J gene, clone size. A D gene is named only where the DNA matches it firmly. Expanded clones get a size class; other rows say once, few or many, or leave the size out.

TGTGCCAGCAGCGCCCTCCCGGGGGGAGCGTGGAATGAGCAGTTCTTC,CASSALPGGAWNEQFF,TRBD2,TRBV9,TRBJ2-1,.
TGCGCCAGCAGGCCAGGAATCCGGGGGAAAGGGGAGCAGTACTTC,CASRPGIRGKGEQYF,.,TRBV4-1,TRBJ2-7,.
TGTGCCAGCAGCGTCACCCGACAGGGGGCTTACTATGGCTACACCTTC,CASSVTRQGAYYGYTF,TRBD1,TRBV9,TRBJ1-2,.
TGTGCCAGTAGTAAGGACAGGGGGTCTTTTGGCTACACCTTC,CASSKDRGSFGYTF,TRBD1,TRBV19,TRBJ1-2,.
TGCGCCAGCAGCTTGGGACAGGGTAATGGGGAGCTGTTTTTT,CASSLGQGNGELFF,TRBD1,TRBV5-1,TRBJ2-2,.
TGCGCCAGCAGCCACCCGACTAGCGGACAAGAGACCCAGTACTTC,CASSHPTSGQETQYF,TRBD2,TRBV4-1,TRBJ2-5,.
TGTGCCAGCAGCCAAGCGGGACTAGCGGTCTACAATGAGCAGTTCTTC,CASSQAGLAVYNEQFF,TRBD2,TRBV4-2,TRBJ2-1,.
TGTGCCAGCCTCCGGGATAGCAATCAGCCCCAGCATTTT,CASLRDSNQPQHF,.,TRBV2,TRBJ1-5,.
TGTGCCAGTACTCCTGGTGGCGGGGTTTACAATGAGCAGTTCTTC,CASTPGGGVYNEQFF,.,TRBV18,TRBJ2-1,.
TGTGCCACCAGGATGACAGGTGCCTACAATGAGCAGTTCTTC,CATRMTGAYNEQFF,.,TRBV15,TRBJ2-1,.
TGTGCCAGCAGCTTAGAAATCATTCCAGATACGCAGTATTTT,CASSLEIIPDTQYF,.,TRBV11-2,TRBJ2-3,.
TGTGCCAGCAGTGCGGGGATGGGCTACGAGCAGTACTTC,CASSAGMGYEQYF,.,TRBV6-4,TRBJ2-7,.
TGCAGCGTTCGACTAGCGGGAAACTACGAGCAGTACTTC,CSVRLAGNYEQYF,TRBD2,TRBV29-1,TRBJ2-7,.
TGTGCCAGCTCAACTACCGGGACAGGGGACGAGCAGTACTTC,CASSTTGTGDEQYF,TRBD1,TRBV18,TRBJ2-7,.
TGTGCCAGCAGCACGAGGGGGAAGCCGAACACTGAAGCTTTCTTT,CASSTRGKPNTEAFF,.,TRBV21-1,TRBJ1-1,.
TGTGCCAGCAGCTTAGAAAGCGGGAGGGCCTTAGGACATGAGCAGTTCTTC,CASSLESGRALGHEQFF,TRBD2,TRBV11-3,TRBJ2-1,once
TGTGCCAGCAGCCCCTCTAGCGGAAGCTCCTACAATGAGCAGTTCTTC,CASSPSSGSSYNEQFF,TRBD2,TRBV11-2,TRBJ2-1,.
TGTGCCAGCAGCGTAGGACAGGGGCGATCTAACTATGGCTACACCTTC,CASSVGQGRSNYGYTF,TRBD1,TRBV9,TRBJ1-2,.
TGTGCCAGCAGTTTAGAACGGTTCTCTGGAAACACCATATATTTT,CASSLERFSGNTIYF,.,TRBV28,TRBJ1-3,.
TGTGCCAGCAGCTTAGTGGTGGCGGGCGGGAGGGAGAATGAGCAGTTCTTC,CASSLVVAGGRENEQFF,TRBD2,TRBV11-2,TRBJ2-1,.
TGCGCCAGCAGCCAAGATCCCAGGGATGGTGGCTACACCTTC,CASSQDPRDGGYTF,.,TRBV4-1,TRBJ1-2,.
TGTGCCAGCAGCACTCTAATAGGACTAGCGGGAGAGTGGTATGAGCAGTTCTTC,CASSTLIGLAGEWYEQFF,TRBD2,TRBV28,TRBJ2-1,.
TGTGCCAGCAGCCCCGGGACTAGTCTTCATGAGCAGTTCTTC,CASSPGTSLHEQFF,TRBD2,TRBV6-5,TRBJ2-1,.
TGTGCCAGCAGTGCACGGACAGGTACCGGGGAGCTGTTTTTT,CASSARTGTGELFF,TRBD1,TRBV25-1,TRBJ2-2,.
TGCAGCGTTGAAGATCTTCACGGGACAGGTTCCTACAATGAGCAGTTCTTC,CSVEDLHGTGSYNEQFF,TRBD1,TRBV29-1,TRBJ2-1,.
TGTGCCAGCATCCCCGGAAGGGGGAAGTACAATGAGCAGTTCTTC,CASIPGRGKYNEQFF,.,TRBV6-6,TRBJ2-1,.
TGTGCCAGCAGTTACCAAGTGGGCCGCTTGGGTGGCTACACCTTC,CASSYQVGRLGGYTF,.,TRBV6-6,TRBJ1-2,.
TGCGCCAGCAGTGACGGCGGGGAGCTGTTTTTT,CASSDGGELFF,.,TRBV10-1,TRBJ2-2,.
TGTGCCAGCAGCCTAACCCCCGGGGGACTCGGGGAGACCCAGTACTTC,CASSLTPGGLGETQYF,.,TRBV11-2,TRBJ2-5,.
TGTGCCAGCAGTCCCTCCCGGGGAGCCGGAAACACCATATATTTT,CASSPSRGAGNTIYF,.,TRBV28,TRBJ1-3,.
TGTGCCAGCAGCTTAGAGAACTTAGATACGCAGTATTTT,CASSLENLDTQYF,.,TRBV7-2,TRBJ2-3,.
TGTGCCAGCAGCTTAAGAGGTCGTTCGGACAATGAGCAGTTCTTC,CASSLRGRSDNEQFF,.,TRBV5-8,TRBJ2-1,.
TGCAGCGTTAGGAGGAAGACTAGGGCCTACAATGAGCAGTTCTTC,CSVRRKTRAYNEQFF,.,TRBV29-1,TRBJ2-1,.
TGTGCCAGCAGCCGGTTTGGGCAGGGGGCGTACCAAGAGACCCAGTACTTC,CASSRFGQGAYQETQYF,TRBD1,TRBV28,TRBJ2-5,.
TGTGCCAGCTCACCAGGGACTGTAACTAATGAAAAACTGTTTTTT,CASSPGTVTNEKLFF,.,TRBV18,TRBJ1-4,.
TGTGCCAACAGCCTAAAGCCCGCCTTCGAGCAGTACTTC,CANSLKPAFEQYF,.,TRBV14,TRBJ2-7,.
TGTGCCAGCAGTTTGGGAGGGGTCTTTGAAGCTTTCTTT,CASSLGGVFEAFF,.,TRBV28,TRBJ1-1,.
TGCAGCGTTGAGCGGACTGGGCTAGCGGGCTACGAGCAGTACTTC,CSVERTGLAGYEQYF,TRBD2,TRBV29-1,TRBJ2-7,.
TGTGCCAGCAGGGTTGGACAGTACTATGGCTACACCTTC,CASRVGQYYGYTF,.,TRBV28,TRBJ1-2,.
TGTGCCAGCAGTGAAGGACAGGGGGCGGTCGAAGCTTTCTTT,CASSEGQGAVEAFF,TRBD1,TRBV2,TRBJ1-1,.
TGTGCCAGCAGTTACTCGACGGAGTTCTATGGCTACACCTTC,CASSYSTEFYGYTF,.,TRBV6-6,TRBJ1-2,.
TGTGCCATCAGTGCCGCAGGCCGCTCTGGGGCCAACGTCCTGACTTTC,CAISAAGRSGANVLTF,.,TRBV10-3,TRBJ2-6,few
TGTGCCAGCAGTCCCCCCGACAGTTTGAACACTGAAGCTTTCTTT,CASSPPDSLNTEAFF,.,TRBV25-1,TRBJ1-1,.
TGTGCCAGCTCACCTATTACCGGGGTTCCCTACGAGCAGTACTTC,CASSPITGVPYEQYF,.,TRBV18,TRBJ2-7,few
TGTGCCAGCAGCAAGGGACAGGGTCGAAATCAGCCCCAGCATTTT,CASSKGQGRNQPQHF,TRBD1,TRBV27,TRBJ1-5,.
TGTGCCAGCAGTGAAGCGGCAGGGGGTGGAAATGAAAAACTGTTTTTT,CASSEAAGGGNEKLFF,TRBD1,TRBV6-1,TRBJ1-4,.
TGTGCCAGCAGCTTAAACGGACAGTCAACTAATGAAAAACTGTTTTTT,CASSLNGQSTNEKLFF,.,TRBV11-2,TRBJ1-4,.
TGCAGCTACGAGGGAGCTAACTATGGCTACACCTTC,CSYEGANYGYTF,.,TRBV29-1,TRBJ1-2,.
TGTGCCAGCAGTCCTCCCCCAGGCGAAGCTACCTACGAGCAGTACTTC,CASSPPPGEATYEQYF,.,TRBV27,TRBJ2-7,few
TGTGCCACCAGCAGAGATGGGGCAGGGATTGGAAAACTGTTTTTT,CATSRDGAGIGKLFF,.,TRBV15,TRBJ1-4,.
TGTGCCAGCAGTGGGGGAGGGGTTGACAATCAGCCCCAGCATTTT,CASSGGGVDNQPQHF,.,TRBV28,TRBJ1-5,.
TGTGCCAGCAGCTCCGCAGAGGGAGTCCGAAATGAGCAGTTCTTC,CASSSAEGVRNEQFF,.,TRBV28,TRBJ2-1,.
TGTGCCAGCAGCTCACCTACTGGGGGGACAGGGGGAGGCTACACCTTC,CASSSPTGGTGGGYTF,TRBD1,TRBV7-8,TRBJ1-2,.
TGTGCCAGCAGCCAAGATTGGTACCGTGTTGGGAGAAACAATGAGCAGTTCTTC,CASSQDWYRVGRNNEQFF,.,TRBV4-2,TRBJ2-1,.
TGCGCCAGCAGCTTGGTTGGACAGGGGCCCTCTGGGGCCAACGTCCTGACTTTC,CASSLVGQGPSGANVLTF,TRBD1,TRBV5-1,TRBJ2-6,.
TGTGCCAGCTCACCGGCAGTCTTCGATGAGCAGTTCTTC,CASSPAVFDEQFF,.,TRBV18,TRBJ2-1,.
TGTGCCAGCAGTACGTTACTAGCGGGAGATTCCGCGGTCTACGAGCAGTACTTC,CASSTLLAGDSAVYEQYF,TRBD2,TRBV28,TRBJ2-7,.